This T cell receptor beta chain derives from a study of vaccination and CD4 T cells after COVID-19. In the study overall: It was a median 101 days after diagnosis, with a range of 35 to 161, that post-COVID samples were drawn. As control conditions, cultures were given either a CEFX pool serving as positive control, an HIV-1 Nef pool, or no peptide at all.

This sample's treatment: roughly 10-day PBMC culture with coronavirus spike peptide pools or control peptides (ViraFEST assay). On this clonotype itself: Its antigen is unidentified.

Cultured CD4+ T cell DNA was sequenced using the Oncomine TCR Beta short-read assay. TCRdb analysed the PCR reads with MiXCR anew, one entry per CDR3 protein. The repertoire includes around 10,000 distinct CDR3 sequences, around 58% of them detected once, and 31% sits in the top ten. The sequence was collected from a human donor who had recovered from COVID-19. Material for sequencing was CD4+ T cells from blood, cultured in vitro.

The CDR3 protein is CASRYTGGSYNEQFF. The CDR3 DNA reads TGTGCCAGCAGATACACAGGGGGGAGTTACAATGAGCAGTTCTTC. The genes are TRBV6-2 or TRBV6-3 and TRBJ2-1, with 8 nucleotides matching TRBD1. V shed 6 bases, J shed 4 bases, and the junction held 8 bases outside the gene matches. Germline loops: CDR1 MNHEY, CDR2 SVGEGT. This CDR3 comprises 15 residues.